The clone carrying this TCR beta chain came up a few times. The antigen remains unidentified. The second PCR ran about 7 to 12 cycles with a sample-barcoded 5' primer and J-beta primers. TCRdb processed the 5' RACE reads anew with MiXCR; each CDR3 protein has one entry. The sample consists of 850,000 to 950,000 distinct CDR3 sequences, under 35% of them appearing once. These data originate in a study of blood T cells in healthy people across ages. Study summary: Using template switching, researchers captured about one barcoded beta molecule for each two T cells.

V gave up 3 bases and J gave up 3 bases; unmatched junction bases: 2. The CDR3 is 14 residues long. Looked up from germline, CDR1 is KGHSH and CDR2 is LQKENI. Overall study findings and caveats: Diversity of TCR beta correlated strongly with naive T cell percentage. With age, beta diversity per million T cells declined roughly linearly, significantly by about 40. Possibly confounding the expanded clonotype changes was the fact that donor CMV status was unknown.

The clonotype was recovered from a woman older than 75 in good health. The sample taken for sequencing was blood. The chain links TRBV18 to TRBJ2-1; 7 bases align to TRBD2. The CDR3 loop reads CASSPSSGYNEQFF. The CDR3 coding sequence is TGTGCCAGCTCACCGTCTAGCGGCTACAATGAGCAGTTCTTC.